The 5 T cell receptor beta chains below all came from one sample that was sequenced in a study of T cells in Graves' hyperthyroidism and ophthalmopathy. RNA transcripts served as the template for amplifying TCR beta CDR3 regions. Carried out on the TCR CDR3, a first-round RT-PCR used the HTBI primer set. In TCRdb, the multiplex PCR reads were re-called with MiXCR into one record per CDR3 protein. The table shows around 620,000 distinct CDR3 sequences, with around 15% occurring only once. Material: blood. These TCRs come from a woman younger than 45 with Graves' hyperthyroidism.

This clonotype came up a few times. The chain employs TRBV5-6 and TRBJ1-4; D possibly corresponds to TRBD1 (5 bases). The CDR3 contains 16 residues. Trimming left V 0 bases short and J 4 bases short, with 13 bases between. The V gene's germline CDR1 is SGHDT and CDR2 YYEEEE. CDR3 bases: TGTGCCAGCAGCTTGGGTCCAGGGACTGGTAATGAAAAACTGTTTTTT. Amino acid sequence: CASSLGPGTGNEKLFF.

About this clonotype itself: This may arise from a read error, as a much more abundant clone is one base away. The V and J genes are TRBV27 and TRBJ2-1; 7 bases map to TRBD2. The CDR3 contains 13 residues. CDR1 is MNHEY and CDR2 is SMNVEV in the germline V gene (reference sequence). Unmatched junction bases numbered 7, after V lost 3 bases and J lost 11 bases. The CDR3 DNA reads as TGTGCCAGCAGTTTGACCGGGACTACCAAGCAGTTCTTC. It translates to CASSLTGTTKQFF.

The chain recombines TRBV10-1 with TRBJ2-7, with TRBD1 matching over 9 bases. Germline V gene sequence: CDR1 WNHNN, CDR2 SYGVQD (reference sequence). The ends lost 0 bases at V and 6 bases at J; junction bases unmatched: 6. The CDR3 loop spans 15 amino acids. CDR3 region: CASSESGQGGTEQYF. The CDR3 DNA reads as TGCGCCAGCAGTGAGTCGGGACAGGGAGGAACCGAGCAGTACTTC.

This chain joins TRBV7-3 and TRBJ1-2, with 11 bases fitting TRBD1. Germline V gives CDR1 SGHTA, CDR2 FQGTGA. After removal of 5 bases from V and 8 bases from J, the junction contained 4 bases not matched to a gene. This CDR3 is 13 amino acids long. The CDR3 DNA is TGTGCCAGCAGCATCGGGACAGGGGGAGGCTACACCTTC. Protein sequence: CASSIGTGGGYTF.

This clonotype was picked up many times. The V call is TRBV5-6, the J call TRBJ2-5, with 8 bases matching TRBD1. Trimming cost V 0 bases and J 1 base; bases outside gene matches: 5. Looked up from germline, CDR1 is SGHDT and CDR2 is YYEEEE. This CDR3 comprises 16 residues. The CDR3 DNA is TGTGCCAGCAGCTTGGTTACAGGGGGGCTCCAAGAGACCCAGTACTTC. Protein: CASSLVTGGLQETQYF.